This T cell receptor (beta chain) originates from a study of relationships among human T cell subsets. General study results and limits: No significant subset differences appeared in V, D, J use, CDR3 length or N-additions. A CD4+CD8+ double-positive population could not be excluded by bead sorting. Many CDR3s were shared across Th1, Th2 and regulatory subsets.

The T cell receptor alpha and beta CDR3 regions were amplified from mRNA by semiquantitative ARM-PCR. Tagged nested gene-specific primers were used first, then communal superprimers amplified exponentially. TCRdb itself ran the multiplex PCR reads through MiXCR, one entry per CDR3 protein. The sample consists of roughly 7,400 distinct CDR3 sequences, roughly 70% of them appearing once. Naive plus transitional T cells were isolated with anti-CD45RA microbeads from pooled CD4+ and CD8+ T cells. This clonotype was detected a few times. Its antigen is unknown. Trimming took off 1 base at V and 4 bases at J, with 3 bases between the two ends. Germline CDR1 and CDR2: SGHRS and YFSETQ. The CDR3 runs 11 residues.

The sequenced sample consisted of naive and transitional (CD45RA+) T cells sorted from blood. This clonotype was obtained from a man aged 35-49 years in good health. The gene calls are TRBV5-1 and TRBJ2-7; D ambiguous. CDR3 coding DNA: TGCGCCAGCAGCTTGACTTACGAGCAGTACTTC. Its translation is CASSLTYEQYF.